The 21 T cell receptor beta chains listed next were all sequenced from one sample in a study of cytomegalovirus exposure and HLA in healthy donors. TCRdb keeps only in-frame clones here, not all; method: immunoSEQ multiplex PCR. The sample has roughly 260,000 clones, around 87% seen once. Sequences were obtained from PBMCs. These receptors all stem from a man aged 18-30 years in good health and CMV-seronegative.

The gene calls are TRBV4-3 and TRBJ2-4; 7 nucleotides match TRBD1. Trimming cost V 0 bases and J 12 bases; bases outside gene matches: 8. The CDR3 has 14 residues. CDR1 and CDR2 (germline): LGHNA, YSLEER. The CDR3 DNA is TGCGCCAGCAGCCAAGAAGGGACAGAGGTGGGTCAGTACTTC. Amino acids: CASSQEGTEVGQYF.

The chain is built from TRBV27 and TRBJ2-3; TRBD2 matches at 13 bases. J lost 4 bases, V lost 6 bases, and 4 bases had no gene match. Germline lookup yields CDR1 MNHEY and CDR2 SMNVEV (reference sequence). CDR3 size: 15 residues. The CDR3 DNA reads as TGTGCCAGCAGCCGACTAGCGGGAGGAGCAGATACGCAGTATTTT. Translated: CASSRLAGGADTQYF.

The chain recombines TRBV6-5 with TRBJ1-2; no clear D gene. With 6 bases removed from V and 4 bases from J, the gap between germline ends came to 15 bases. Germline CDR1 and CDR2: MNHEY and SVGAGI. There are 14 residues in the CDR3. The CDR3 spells CASSQTDTFYGYTF. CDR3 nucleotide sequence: TGTGCCAGCAGCCAGACCGACACCTTCTATGGCTACACCTTC.

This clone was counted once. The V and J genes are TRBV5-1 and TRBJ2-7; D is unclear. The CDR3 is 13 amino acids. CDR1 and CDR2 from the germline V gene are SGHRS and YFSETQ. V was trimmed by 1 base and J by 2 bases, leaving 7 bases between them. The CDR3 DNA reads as TGCGCCAGCAGCTTGTGGCAAACCTACGAGCAGTACTTC. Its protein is CASSLWQTYEQYF.

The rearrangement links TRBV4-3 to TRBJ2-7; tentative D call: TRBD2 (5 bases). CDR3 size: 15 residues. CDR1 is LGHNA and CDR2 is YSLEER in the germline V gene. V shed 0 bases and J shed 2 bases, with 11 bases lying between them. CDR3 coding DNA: TGCGCCAGCAGCCAAGAGAGGGTAGGTCCCTACGAGCAGTACTTC. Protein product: CASSQERVGPYEQYF.

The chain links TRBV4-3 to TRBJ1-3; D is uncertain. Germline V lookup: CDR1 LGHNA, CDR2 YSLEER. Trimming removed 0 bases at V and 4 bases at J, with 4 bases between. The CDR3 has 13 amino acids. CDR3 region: CASSQEEGNTIYF. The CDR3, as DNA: TGCGCCAGCAGCCAAGAGGAGGGAAACACCATATATTTT.

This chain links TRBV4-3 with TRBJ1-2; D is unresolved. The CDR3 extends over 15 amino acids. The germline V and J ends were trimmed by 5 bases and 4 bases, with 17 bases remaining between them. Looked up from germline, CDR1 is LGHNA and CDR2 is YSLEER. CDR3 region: CASSKTAQITYGYTF. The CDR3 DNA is TGCGCCAGCAGCAAAACAGCCCAAATAACCTATGGCTACACCTTC.

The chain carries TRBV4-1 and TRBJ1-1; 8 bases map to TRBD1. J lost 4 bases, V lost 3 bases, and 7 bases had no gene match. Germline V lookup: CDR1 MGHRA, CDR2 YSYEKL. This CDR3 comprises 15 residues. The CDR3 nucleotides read TGCGCCAGCAGCCACCCAGGGGGCGTCGTCACTGAAGCTTTCTTT. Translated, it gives CASSHPGGVVTEAFF.

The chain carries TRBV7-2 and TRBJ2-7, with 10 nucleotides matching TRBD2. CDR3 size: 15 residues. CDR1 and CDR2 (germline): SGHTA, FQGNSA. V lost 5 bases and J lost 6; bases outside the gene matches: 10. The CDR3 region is CASSLRGLATAEQYF. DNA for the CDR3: TGTGCCAGCAGCCTCCGGGGACTAGCGACTGCCGAGCAGTACTTC.

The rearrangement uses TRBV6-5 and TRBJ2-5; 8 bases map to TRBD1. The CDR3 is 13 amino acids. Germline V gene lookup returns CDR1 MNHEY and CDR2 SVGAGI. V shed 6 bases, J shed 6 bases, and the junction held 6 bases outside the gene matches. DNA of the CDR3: TGTGCCAGCAGGAGGACAGGGAGGCAGACCCAGTACTTC. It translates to CASRRTGRQTQYF.

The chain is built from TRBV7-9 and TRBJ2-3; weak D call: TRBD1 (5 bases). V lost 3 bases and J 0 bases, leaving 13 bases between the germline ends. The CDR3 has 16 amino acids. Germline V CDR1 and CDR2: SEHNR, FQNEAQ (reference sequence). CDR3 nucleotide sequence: TGTGCCAGCAGCTTCCTCAGGGATATTAGCACAGATACGCAGTATTTT. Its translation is CASSFLRDISTDTQYF.

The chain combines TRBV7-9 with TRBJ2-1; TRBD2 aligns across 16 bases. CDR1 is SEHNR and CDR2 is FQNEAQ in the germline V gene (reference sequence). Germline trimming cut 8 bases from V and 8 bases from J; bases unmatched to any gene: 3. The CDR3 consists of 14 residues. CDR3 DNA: TGTGCCAGCGTAGGGACTAGCGGGGGGGATGAGCAGTTCTTC. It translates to CASVGTSGGDEQFF.

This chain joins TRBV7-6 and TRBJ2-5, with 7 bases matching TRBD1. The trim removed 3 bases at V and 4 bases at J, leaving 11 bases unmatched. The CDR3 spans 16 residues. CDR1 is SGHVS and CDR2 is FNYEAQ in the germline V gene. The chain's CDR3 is CASSFDPGQSSETQYF. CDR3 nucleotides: TGTGCCAGCAGCTTCGATCCGGGACAGAGTTCAGAGACCCAGTACTTC.

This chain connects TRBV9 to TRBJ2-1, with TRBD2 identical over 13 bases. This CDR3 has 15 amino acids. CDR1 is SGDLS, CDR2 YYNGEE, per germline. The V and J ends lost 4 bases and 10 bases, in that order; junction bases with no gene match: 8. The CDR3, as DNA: TGTGCCAGCAGCCTCCGGACTAGCGGGAGTAAGGAGCAGTTCTTC. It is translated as CASSLRTSGSKEQFF. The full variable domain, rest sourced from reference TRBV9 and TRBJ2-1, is DSGVTQTPKHLITATGQRVTLRCSPRSGDLSVYWYQQSLDQGLQFLIQYYNGEERAKGNILERFSAQQFPDLHSELNLSSLELGDSALYFCASSLRTSGSKEQFFGPGTRLTVL.

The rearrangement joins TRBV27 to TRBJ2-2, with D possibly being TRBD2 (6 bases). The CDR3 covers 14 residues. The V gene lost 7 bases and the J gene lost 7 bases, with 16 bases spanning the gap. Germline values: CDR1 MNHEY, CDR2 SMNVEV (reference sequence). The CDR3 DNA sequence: TGTGCCAGCATACGGAGGGTAAGGAGCGGGGAGCTGTTTTTT. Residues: CASIRRVRSGELFF.

The CDR3 nucleotides read TGTGCCAGCAGCGTGGAGGGATCCCCCTACGAGCAGTACTTC. Translating gives CASSVEGSPYEQYF. V is TRBV9 and J is TRBJ2-7; perhaps TRBD2 as D (6 bases). The CDR3 loop spans 14 amino acids. Germline loops: CDR1 SGDLS, CDR2 YYNGEE. V lost 2 bases, J lost 2 bases, and 11 bases lay in between.

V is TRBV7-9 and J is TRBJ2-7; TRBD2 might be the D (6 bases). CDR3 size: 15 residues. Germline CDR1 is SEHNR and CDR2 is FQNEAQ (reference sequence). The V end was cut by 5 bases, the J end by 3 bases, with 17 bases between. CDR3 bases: TGTGCCAGCAGCATTACCGGGACTTCTTTCTACGAGCAGTACTTC. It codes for CASSITGTSFYEQYF.

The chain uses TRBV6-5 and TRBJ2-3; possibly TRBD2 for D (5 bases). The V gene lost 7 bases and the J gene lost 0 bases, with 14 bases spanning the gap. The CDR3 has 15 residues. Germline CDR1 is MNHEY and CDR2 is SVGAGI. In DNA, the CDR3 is TGTGCCAGCACCGTATCGGGGTTTAGCACAGATACGCAGTATTTT. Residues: CASTVSGFSTDTQYF.

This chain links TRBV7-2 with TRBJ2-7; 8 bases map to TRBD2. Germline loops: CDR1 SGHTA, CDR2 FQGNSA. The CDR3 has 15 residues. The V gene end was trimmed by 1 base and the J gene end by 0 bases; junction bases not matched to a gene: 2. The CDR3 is CASSLGLASSYEQYF. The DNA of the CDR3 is TGTGCCAGCAGCTTAGGACTAGCGAGCTCCTACGAGCAGTACTTC.

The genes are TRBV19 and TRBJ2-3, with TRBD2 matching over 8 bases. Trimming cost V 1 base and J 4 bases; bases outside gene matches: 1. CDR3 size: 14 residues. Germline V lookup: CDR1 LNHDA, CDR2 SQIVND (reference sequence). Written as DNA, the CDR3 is TGTGCCAGTAGTATAGGAGCGGGAGCAGATACGCAGTATTTT. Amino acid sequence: CASSIGAGADTQYF.

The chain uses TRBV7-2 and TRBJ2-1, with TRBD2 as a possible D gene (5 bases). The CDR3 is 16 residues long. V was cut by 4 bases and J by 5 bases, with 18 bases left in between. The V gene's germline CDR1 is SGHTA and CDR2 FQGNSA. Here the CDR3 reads CASSSPGVFRHNEQFF. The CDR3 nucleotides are TGTGCCAGCAGCTCCCCCGGGGTCTTTCGCCACAATGAGCAGTTCTTC.